A single sample is the source of the 20 T cell receptor beta chains below, sequenced in a study of shared clonotypes between healthy human individuals. Assay: immunoSEQ multiplex PCR; the TCRdb copy retains only in-frame clones and omits some. The table shows approximately 2.5 million clones, with 90% to 95% occurring only once. Material for sequencing was naive CD4+ T cells sorted from blood. Subset given: CD45RA+ positively selected. These receptors were taken from a man aged 18 to 30 in good health.

V is TRBV19 and J is TRBJ2-1, with D perhaps TRBD1 (6 bases). Between the trimmed V and J ends, which lost 7 bases and 6 bases, there was a span of 10 bases. Germline CDR1 LNHDA, CDR2 SQIVND (reference sequence). CDR3 length: 12 amino acids. The CDR3 nucleotides read TGTGCCAGTATGCAGGGGCCCAATGAGCAGTTCTTC. Amino acid sequence: CASMQGPNEQFF.

This chain joins TRBV30 and TRBJ2-3, with 8 positions matching TRBD2. CDR1 and CDR2 from the germline V gene are GTSNPN and SVGIG (reference sequence). The CDR3 totals 14 residues. Trimming removed 1 base from V and 7 bases from J; junction bases left unmatched: 7. The CDR3 region has the DNA TGTGCCTGGAGTGAACGGGAGGGCCGTTATACGCAGTATTTT. Translation: CAWSEREGRYTQYF.

This clone has just one count. The identical CDR3 is also encoded by other nucleotide sequences in the sample. The chain's CDR3 is CASSYSGAGAYEQYF. The CDR3 nucleotides read TGTGCCAGCAGTTACTCGGGAGCGGGAGCCTACGAGCAGTACTTC. The V call is TRBV6-5, the J call TRBJ2-7; 8 nucleotides match TRBD2. Germline V gives CDR1 MNHEY, CDR2 SVGAGI. The CDR3 has 15 residues. V lost 0 bases and J lost 2; bases outside the gene matches: 3.

This rearrangement joins TRBV7-3 to TRBJ2-5; perhaps TRBD2 as D (5 bases). CDR1 is SGHTA and CDR2 is FQGTGA in the germline V gene. Trimming left V 1 base short and J 4 bases short, with 10 bases between. The CDR3 extends over 14 amino acids. In nucleotides, the CDR3 is TGTGCCAGCAGCTTAATGCCCGGGGTAGAGACCCAGTACTTC. It codes for CASSLMPGVETQYF.

A few counts support this clone. The chain is built from TRBV30 and TRBJ1-4; no reliable D call. CDR3 length equals 11 residues. With 5 bases removed from V and 5 bases from J, the gap between germline ends came to 6 bases. Germline V CDR1 and CDR2: GTSNPN, SVGIG (reference sequence). The DNA for the CDR3 is TGTGCCTGGTGGCGGAATGAAAAACTGTTTTTT. Translating gives CAWWRNEKLFF.

The CDR3 bases are TGCAGCGTTGGAGGGGCCGGGACAGGGGGGTCTGGGTACGAGCAGTACTTC. It specifies CSVGGAGTGGSGYEQYF. This chain links TRBV29-1 with TRBJ2-7; 11 bases line up with TRBD1. The CDR3 sequence is 17 residues long. The germline gives CDR1 SQVTM, CDR2 ANQGSEA. Trimming took 4 bases from V and 4 from J; bases not matched to a gene: 15.

This clone appeared once. The identical CDR3 is also encoded by other nucleotide sequences in the sample. V usage is TRBV7-2 and J usage is TRBJ2-5, with 12 bases that match TRBD2. V shed 3 bases, J shed 1 base, and the junction held 0 bases outside the gene matches. The germline CDR1 and CDR2 sequences are SGHTA and FQGNSA. The CDR3 is 15 residues long. The CDR3, as DNA: TGTGCCAGCAGCTTGGGACTAGCGGGCCAAGAGACCCAGTACTTC. It encodes CASSLGLAGQETQYF.

The V gene is TRBV18, the J gene TRBJ2-7; 11 bases match TRBD2. This CDR3 region has 17 residues. Germline lookup yields CDR1 KGHSH and CDR2 LQKENI. V gave up 0 bases and J gave up 6 bases; unmatched junction bases: 10. CDR3: CASSPPWLAGGSAEQYF. CDR3 coding DNA: TGTGCCAGCTCACCACCGTGGCTAGCGGGGGGTAGCGCCGAGCAGTACTTC.

This clone was detected a few times. This chain joins TRBV7-9 and TRBJ2-1; D is undetermined. The CDR3 runs 13 residues. Trimming stripped 5 bases from V and 3 bases from J, with 8 bases between. The germline V gene encodes CDR1 SEHNR and CDR2 FQNEAQ (reference sequence). The DNA of the CDR3 is TGTGCCAGCAGCCTACCACACTACAATGAGCAGTTCTTC. Its translation is CASSLPHYNEQFF.

The chain employs TRBV15 and TRBJ2-6, with a tentative D call TRBD1 (6 bases). V lost 3 bases and J 5 bases, leaving 14 bases between the germline ends. Germline V gene sequence: CDR1 LNHNV, CDR2 YYDKDF (reference sequence). The CDR3 consists of 16 residues. The CDR3 nucleotides are TGTGCCACCAGCAGGGGCTCCTGGGACAGGGCCAACGTCCTGACTTTC. It specifies CATSRGSWDRANVLTF.

In regard to this clone: Other DNA variants within this sample encode the same CDR3. This chain joins TRBV7-9 and TRBJ2-1, with 11 bases lining up with TRBD2. CDR3 length: 15 amino acids. Germline V lookup: CDR1 SEHNR, CDR2 FQNEAQ (reference sequence). Trimming removed 5 bases from V and 3 bases from J; junction bases left unmatched: 3. This chain's CDR3 is CASSPTSGGYNEQFF. The CDR3 DNA follows: TGTGCCAGCAGCCCAACTAGCGGGGGCTACAATGAGCAGTTCTTC.

The genes are TRBV4-3 and TRBJ2-7; a weak D match, TRBD1 (6 bases). The CDR3 is 15 residues long. Per germline, CDR1 LGHNA and CDR2 YSLEER. With 8 bases removed from V and 2 bases from J, the gap between germline ends came to 19 bases. This CDR3 reads CASWPSEDSAYEQYF. The CDR3 DNA reads as TGCGCCAGCTGGCCTTCCGAGGACAGTGCCTACGAGCAGTACTTC.

This chain links TRBV7-3 with TRBJ2-6; perhaps TRBD2 as D (6 bases). Germline values: CDR1 SGHTA, CDR2 FQGTGA. Deletions cut 4 bases from V and 0 bases from J, with 10 bases between. There are 16 residues in the CDR3. The CDR3 coding sequence is TGTGCCAGCAGCTCGGACGGGAGCTCTGGGGCCAACGTCCTGACTTTC. Translated, it gives CASSSDGSSGANVLTF.

V is TRBV28 and J is TRBJ1-5; no firm D call. V dropped 6 bases and J dropped 0 bases, with 12 bases sitting between them. Germline CDR1 reads MDHEN; CDR2 reads SYDVKM. The CDR3 sequence is 15 residues long. The chain's CDR3 is CASSPIGNSNQPQHF. CDR3 bases: TGTGCCAGCAGCCCCATCGGCAATAGCAATCAGCCCCAGCATTTT. The full variable domain, completed using reference TRBV28 and TRBJ1-5, is DVKVTQSSRYLVKRTGEKVFLECVQDMDHENMFWYRQDPGLGLRLIYFSYDVKMKEKGDIPEGYSVSREKKERFSLILESASTNQTSMYLCASSPIGNSNQPQHFGDGTRLSIL.

The chain's CDR3 is CASSSVAGLFYEQYF. The CDR3 nucleotides read TGTGCCAGCAGCTCTGTAGCGGGGTTGTTCTACGAGCAGTACTTC. The chain joins TRBV7-2 to TRBJ2-7; TRBD2 aligns across 8 bases. In germline, CDR1 is SGHTA, CDR2 FQGNSA. This CDR3 has 15 amino acids. V lost 4 bases to trimming and J lost 3 bases; unmatched junction nucleotides: 8.

This sequence joins TRBV14 and TRBJ2-3; perhaps TRBD2 as D (7 bases). CDR1 and CDR2 from the germline V gene are SGHDN and FVKESK. CDR3 length: 15 residues. V was trimmed by 3 bases and J by 2 bases, leaving 12 bases between them. CDR3 DNA: TGTGCCAGCAGCCACCCGGGGGGCCCCACAGATACGCAGTATTTT. Translating it yields CASSHPGGPTDTQYF.

The rearrangement links TRBV5-1 to TRBJ2-1; D is unclear. V lost 5 bases to trimming and J lost 3 bases, with 9 bases between them. The V gene's germline CDR1 is SGHRS and CDR2 YFSETQ. The length of the CDR3 is 13 residues. The CDR3 here is CASSGGYYNEQFF. As DNA, the CDR3 is TGCGCCAGCAGTGGCGGTTACTACAATGAGCAGTTCTTC.

The chain carries TRBV6-5 and TRBJ2-7; TRBD1 matches at 7 bases. The germline gives CDR1 MNHEY, CDR2 SVGAGI. Germline trimming cut 0 bases from V and 3 bases from J; bases unmatched to any gene: 5. The CDR3 totals 15 residues. The CDR3 loop is CASSYSLTGDYEQYF. DNA for the CDR3: TGTGCCAGCAGTTACTCCCTTACAGGGGACTACGAGCAGTACTTC.

This chain joins TRBV2 and TRBJ1-2; D remains ambiguous. The CDR3 consists of 11 residues. Germline-derived CDR1 and CDR2 are SNHLY and FYNNEI. Trimming left V 7 bases short and J 9 bases short, with 12 bases between. CDR3 bases: TGTGCCAGCATGATAGGCTCCAGCTACACCTTC. Translation: CASMIGSSYTF.

The chain joins TRBV7-9 to TRBJ1-4; D unclear. The CDR3 runs 13 residues. V was trimmed by 5 bases and J by 8 bases, leaving 12 bases between them. CDR1 and CDR2 (germline): SEHNR, FQNEAQ (reference sequence). CDR3 region: CASSRGGGEKLFF. The CDR3, as DNA: TGTGCCAGCAGCCGGGGAGGAGGAGAAAAACTGTTTTTT.